This is a list of T cell receptor beta chains from one sample in a study of human T cells and chemical hapten exposure. TCRdb reanalysed the RACE reads using MiXCR and keeps one entry per CDR3 protein. Here the sample spans 250,000 or so distinct CDR3 sequences, around 7.7% being singletons. The material sequenced was whole blood, taken in connection with sensitization to the hapten diphenylcyclopropenone (DPC). The origin of the receptors is a man aged 18 to 35 with alopecia areata. Some clones in this sample may be carry-over from other donors' samples. Each CDR3 is given with its conserved first and last residue. D genes are given only for firm matches. Size is stated for part of the rows, as once, few or many counts, or as a class when the clone is expanded.

CDR3 protein | J gene | V gene | D gene | clone size
CASSSAERGRTDTQYF | TRBJ2-3 | TRBV5-6 | TRBD2 | .
CASSNGGSYNSPLHF | TRBJ1-6 | TRBV6-5 | . | few
CASSPPAGGPYEQYF | TRBJ2-7 | TRBV7-2 | . | many
CASSFSLARRTDTQYF | TRBJ2-3 | TRBV2 | . | few
CASSGREDATNEKLFF | TRBJ1-4 | TRBV2 | . | many
CSVETSTYNEQFF | TRBJ2-1 | TRBV29-1 | . | few
CASSDLRGPLNTEAFF | TRBJ1-1 | TRBV5-8 | TRBD1 | .
CSASDRSYNEQFF | TRBJ2-1 | TRBV20-1 | . | few
CASSFLSGELFF | TRBJ2-2 | TRBV6-6 | . | few
CASSAYRAPVMNTEAFF | TRBJ1-1 | TRBV27 | . | many
CSAKRTGQETQYF | TRBJ2-5 | TRBV20-1 | . | .
CASSKRTGRLNTEAFF | TRBJ1-1 | TRBV21-1 | . | few
CASSFAFRGAEQPQHF | TRBJ1-5 | TRBV6-2/TRBV6-3 | . | .
CASSYRVLSGNTIYF | TRBJ1-3 | TRBV12-3/TRBV12-4 | . | few
CSVSHRLAKNIQYF | TRBJ2-4 | TRBV29-1 | . | .
CASSEYRDRVTKTQYF | TRBJ2-5 | TRBV2 | TRBD1 | few
CASSGQGGSNQPQHF | TRBJ1-5 | TRBV10-2 | TRBD1 | few
CASSWQGEPGPF | TRBJ2-7 | TRBV5-1 | TRBD1 | .
CASSSWGGANTGELFF | TRBJ2-2 | TRBV28 | . | .
CASSYAGEHGYTF | TRBJ1-2 | TRBV5-1 | . | few
CASSQGGHEQFF | TRBJ2-1 | TRBV4-3 | . | once
CASRIWGTVNTEAFF | TRBJ1-1 | TRBV6-2/TRBV6-3 | . | few
CAISERQGAYNEQFF | TRBJ2-1 | TRBV10-3 | TRBD1 | many
CASQFYSNQPQHF | TRBJ1-5 | TRBV28 | . | few
CASSPTGRVNTEAFF | TRBJ1-1 | TRBV18 | . | few
CASRDGTRQETQYF | TRBJ2-5 | TRBV5-1 | . | .
CASSMTGQVQFTLHF | TRBJ1-6 | TRBV7-2 | TRBD1 | many
CASSLEPGIYNEQFF | TRBJ2-1 | TRBV5-6 | . | few
CASSQDWFGSNQPQHF | TRBJ1-5 | TRBV4-1 | . | few
CASSPLAGIQETQYF | TRBJ2-5 | TRBV7-7 | TRBD2 | .
CASSLRPPGADYGYTF | TRBJ1-2 | TRBV7-2 | . | many
CASRNSEETAPAYYTF | TRBJ1-2 | TRBV14 | . | few
CASSLGATPTHSPLHF | TRBJ1-6 | TRBV28 | . | few
CASSSPGTGYYGYTF | TRBJ1-2 | TRBV12-3/TRBV12-4 | TRBD1 | many
CASSQGLDLSYNEQFF | TRBJ2-1 | TRBV4-3 | . | .
CASSFLWGQGGVGLTGELFF | TRBJ2-2 | TRBV27 | TRBD1 | few
CASSPGSPLHF | TRBJ1-6 | TRBV28 | . | many
CASSLLGGSEAFF | TRBJ1-1 | TRBV12-3/TRBV12-4 | . | few
CASSQGQGLSYNEQFF | TRBJ2-1 | TRBV7-9 | TRBD1 | few
CASGGGTGSNQPQHF | TRBJ1-5 | TRBV12-5 | TRBD1 | few
CASSQDQQSQGYNEQFF | TRBJ2-1 | TRBV4-2 | TRBD1 | .
CASSPDLLKMVQETQYF | TRBJ2-5 | TRBV18 | . | .
CASSFGLYTEAFF | TRBJ1-1 | TRBV7-2 | . | many
CASSYSLTRRGNIQYF | TRBJ2-4 | TRBV6-2/TRBV6-3 | . | .
CSVTTGTIKQYF | TRBJ2-3 | TRBV20-1 | TRBD2 | .